This T cell receptor beta chain was retrieved from a study of blood T cell repertoires in COVID-19. This clone has just a few counts. Germline V gene sequence: CDR1 GTSNPN, CDR2 SVGIG (reference sequence). Deletions cut 3 bases from V and 10 bases from J, with 16 bases between. The CDR3 length is 13 residues. Clones were sequenced by immunoSEQ multiplex PCR, and TCRdb holds only the in-frame ones, with some missing. This table has fewer than 350,000 clones, 88% appearing once. This chain joins TRBV30 and TRBJ1-5; D remains unclear. Sequenced input: PBMCs or T cells enriched from blood (not recorded which). The TCR was taken from a woman aged 55-75 years in a cohort exposed to, infected with or recovered from COVID-19 (not recorded which). CDR3: CAWSQTTQKPQHF. CDR3 nucleotide sequence: TGTGCCTGGAGCCAGACAACCCAGAAACCCCAGCATTTT.